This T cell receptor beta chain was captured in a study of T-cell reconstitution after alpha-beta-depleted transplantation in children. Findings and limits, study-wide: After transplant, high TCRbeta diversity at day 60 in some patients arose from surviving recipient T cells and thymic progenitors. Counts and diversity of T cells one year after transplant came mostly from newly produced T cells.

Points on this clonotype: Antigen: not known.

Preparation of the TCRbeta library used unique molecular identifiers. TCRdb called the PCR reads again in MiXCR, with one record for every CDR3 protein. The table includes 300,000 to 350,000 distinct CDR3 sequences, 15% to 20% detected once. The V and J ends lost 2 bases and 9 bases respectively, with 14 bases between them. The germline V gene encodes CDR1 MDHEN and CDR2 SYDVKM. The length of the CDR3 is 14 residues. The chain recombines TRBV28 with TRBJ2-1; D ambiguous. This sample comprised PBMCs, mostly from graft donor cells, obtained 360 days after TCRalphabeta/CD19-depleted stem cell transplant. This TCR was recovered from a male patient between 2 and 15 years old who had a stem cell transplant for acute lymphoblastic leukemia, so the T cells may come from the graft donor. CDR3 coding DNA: TGTGCCAGCAGTTTAGTTTTGGTGGTGGGTGAGCAGTTCTTC. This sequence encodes CASSLVLVVGEQFF.